The T cell receptor beta chain under discussion was sequenced for a study of blood T cells in healthy people across ages. Overall study findings and caveats: Per-million-T-cell TCR beta diversity fell roughly linearly with age. With unsorted PBMCs, a conclusive comparison of naive versus antigen-experienced cells was not possible. Not knowing donor CMV status may have confounded expanded clonotype changes.

A remark on this clonotype: The antigen remains unidentified.

With a J-beta primer mix and a sample-barcoded 5' primer, a second PCR ran about 7 to 12 cycles. TCRdb reanalysed the 5' RACE reads using MiXCR and keeps one entry per CDR3 protein. The data show 2 million or so distinct CDR3 sequences, about 49% seen once. The sample consisted of blood. The TCR originated in a woman aged 40 to 49 in good health.

As DNA, the CDR3 is TGTGCCAGCAGCCCCCGGGACAGGGGGCTCTACGGTGAGCAGTTCTTC. It yields the protein CASSPRDRGLYGEQFF. The chain links TRBV7-9 to TRBJ2-1, with TRBD1 identical over 12 bases. J was trimmed by 9 bases and V by 5 bases; bases with no gene match: 11. This CDR3 comprises 16 residues. Per the germline V gene, CDR1 is SEHNR and CDR2 is FQNEAQ (reference sequence).